The 18 T cell receptor beta chains in this list originate from one sample, sequenced in a study of shared clonotypes between healthy human individuals. The data were produced by immunoSEQ multiplex PCR, yet TCRdb's version contains in-frame clones alone and is incomplete. The table shows around 2,000,000 clones, with about 95% occurring only once. It was CD45RO-negative cells, positively selected for CCR7, that made up naive CD8 cells, with terminally differentiated effector memory CD45RA+ cells excluded. Sequenced input: naive CD8+ T cells sorted from blood. Source of these receptors: a young man in good health.

The chain is built from TRBV5-1 and TRBJ2-7, with TRBD2 matching over 8 bases. J lost 5 bases, V lost 5 bases, and 9 bases had no gene match. Germline V gene lookup returns CDR1 SGHRS and CDR2 YFSETQ. This CDR3 has 14 amino acids. The CDR3 region has the DNA TGCGCCAGCAGTTTTACAGCGGGGGCGAACGAGCAGTACTTC. This encodes CASSFTAGANEQYF.

The CDR3 DNA reads as TGCAGCGTTCAGGGGACAGGGGAACCCTCTGGGGCCAACGTCCTGACTTTC. Translation gives CSVQGTGEPSGANVLTF. This chain joins TRBV29-1 and TRBJ2-6, with 10 bases identical to TRBD1. The CDR3 has 17 residues. Germline CDR1 and CDR2: SQVTM and ANQGSEA. Trimming cost V 5 bases and J 0 bases; bases outside gene matches: 7.

Notes on this clone: The same CDR3 arises from other DNA sequences in this sample as well. CDR3 sequence reads: CASSDLNTEAFF. DNA of the CDR3: TGTGCCAGTAGTGACTTGAACACTGAAGCTTTCTTT. The chain combines TRBV19 with TRBJ1-1; D call uncertain. Germline CDR1 LNHDA, CDR2 SQIVND (reference sequence). V lost 5 bases and J 0 bases, leaving 4 bases between the germline ends. This CDR3 has 12 amino acids.

The rearrangement joins TRBV7-9 to TRBJ1-2, with TRBD1 matching over 7 bases. The V gene's germline CDR1 is SEHNR and CDR2 FQNEAQ (reference sequence). The V and J ends lost 4 bases and 7 bases, in that order; junction bases with no gene match: 12. The CDR3 runs to 15 residues. CDR3 nucleotides: TGTGCCAGCAGCTCACCCGGACAGGACCCTTTTGGCTACACCTTC. Translated, it gives CASSSPGQDPFGYTF.

This chain uses TRBV5-4 with TRBJ1-2, with 8 bases aligning to TRBD1. There are 15 residues in the CDR3. Germline V gene data show CDR1 as SGHNT and CDR2 as YYREEE (reference sequence). Trimming took 3 bases from V and 6 from J; bases not matched to a gene: 10. The CDR3 DNA is TGTGCCAGCAGCTCGAGGACAGGGAGGTTTGATGGCTACACCTTC. It specifies CASSSRTGRFDGYTF. Drawing the rest from reference TRBV5-4 and TRBJ1-2, the complete variable domain is ETGVTQSPTHLIKTRGQQVTLRCSSQSGHNTVSWYQQALGQGPQFIFQYYREEENGRGNFPPRFSGLQFPNYSSELNVNALELDDSALYLCASSSRTGRFDGYTFGSGTRLTVV.

This chain links TRBV27 with TRBJ2-2; TRBD1 aligns across 7 bases. The CDR3 contains 15 residues. Germline assignment: CDR1 MNHEY and CDR2 SMNVEV (reference sequence). The trim removed 4 bases at V and 0 bases at J, leaving 2 bases unmatched. CDR3 in DNA: TGTGCCAGCAGTTCCGGGACAGCGAACACCGGGGAGCTGTTTTTT. Translation gives CASSSGTANTGELFF.

The CDR3 DNA reads TGCGCCAGCAGTGAGAGGACAGGGGGGGTTTACTATGGCTACACCTTC. Its translation is CASSERTGGVYYGYTF. The V and J genes are TRBV10-2 and TRBJ1-2, with TRBD1 matching over 10 bases. Germline values: CDR1 WSHSY, CDR2 SAAADI. The CDR3 spans 16 residues. V shed 2 bases, J shed 3 bases, and the junction held 6 bases outside the gene matches.

Comment on this clone: At one end the junction does not follow the germline gene, possibly because of a read error. The chain combines TRBV13 with TRBJ2-3; 9 positions match TRBD2. Germline V gene data show CDR1 as PRHDT and CDR2 as FYEKMQ (reference sequence). The CDR3 is 12 amino acids. CDR3 loop: CASRGLADAQYF. In nucleotides, the CDR3 is TGTGCCAGCCGGGGACTAGCAGATGCGCAGTATTTT. Complete variable domain (other parts from reference TRBV13 and TRBJ2-3): AAGVIQSPRHLIKEKRETATLKCYPIPRHDTVYWYQQGPGQDPQFLISFYEKMQSDKGSIPDRFSAQQFSDYHSELNMSSLELGDSALYFCASRGLADAQYFGPGTRLTVL.

The chain recombines TRBV12-5 with TRBJ1-2; 9 bases fit TRBD1. This CDR3 region has 14 residues. Trimming cost V 2 bases and J 6 bases; bases outside gene matches: 4. Germline-derived CDR1 and CDR2 are LGHNT and FRNRAP. The CDR3: CASGLNRGHDGYTF. CDR3 DNA: TGTGCTAGTGGTTTGAACAGGGGGCATGATGGCTACACCTTC.

The rearrangement joins TRBV7-6 to TRBJ2-3; TRBD2 agrees at 7 bases. The CDR3 is made up of 15 amino acids. CDR1 is SGHVS, CDR2 FNYEAQ, per germline. V was pared by 1 base and J by 0 bases, with 1 base of the junction left unmatched. The CDR3 DNA reads as TGTGCCAGCAGCTTAGAAGCGGGGAGCACAGATACGCAGTATTTT. Its translation: CASSLEAGSTDTQYF.

The chain employs TRBV5-5 and TRBJ2-7; the match to TRBD1 covers 10 bases. Germline V gene sequence: CDR1 SGHKS, CDR2 YYEKEE (reference sequence). The CDR3 extends over 16 amino acids. The V and J ends lost 7 bases and 4 bases, in that order; junction bases with no gene match: 14. DNA for the CDR3: TGTGCCAGCCTTACTCTTCCCGGGACAGGGGAATACGAGCAGTACTTC. This translates into CASLTLPGTGEYEQYF.

The J gene is TRBJ2-7, the V gene TRBV27; a possible D gene is TRBD2 (6 bases). The CDR3 is 15 residues long. The V gene lost 5 bases and the J gene lost 2 bases, with 16 bases spanning the gap. The germline gives CDR1 MNHEY, CDR2 SMNVEV (reference sequence). The CDR3 DNA is TGTGCCAGCAGTGCCCGGTGGGGGGTAGCCTACGAGCAGTACTTC. This translates into CASSARWGVAYEQYF.

Comment on this clone: The same CDR3 also results from other DNA sequences found in this sample. V is TRBV7-9 and J is TRBJ2-7; D gene unclear. The V and J ends lost 5 bases and 0 bases respectively, with 8 bases between them. CDR1 and CDR2 from the germline V gene are SEHNR and FQNEAQ (reference sequence). The CDR3 is 13 residues long. CDR3 nucleotides: TGTGCCAGCAGCCCAGCTGGCTCCTACGAGCAGTACTTC. It is translated as CASSPAGSYEQYF.

Note on this clone: The same CDR3 arises from other DNA sequences in this sample as well. The chain couples TRBV7-9 to TRBJ2-7; 7 nucleotides line up with TRBD2. CDR1 and CDR2 (germline): SEHNR, FQNEAQ (reference sequence). Trimming took 5 bases from V and 4 from J; bases not matched to a gene: 5. This CDR3 is built from 13 residues. The CDR3: CASSPAGFYEQYF. The CDR3 nucleotides are TGTGCCAGCAGCCCAGCGGGATTTTACGAGCAGTACTTC.

The V call is TRBV5-6, the J call TRBJ2-7; D gene unclear. CDR1 and CDR2 (germline): SGHDT, YYEEEE. Between the trimmed V and J ends, which lost 2 bases and 2 bases, there was a span of 14 bases. The CDR3 has 15 residues. CDR3 coding DNA: TGTGCCAGCAGCTTATTAAACTATAACGCCTACGAGCAGTACTTC. Translated: CASSLLNYNAYEQYF.

This chain joins TRBV29-1 and TRBJ2-1; 8 positions match TRBD2. Looked up from germline, CDR1 is SQVTM and CDR2 is ANQGSEA. This CDR3 spans 16 amino acids. With 2 bases clipped from V and 12 bases from J, the junction kept 18 bases outside the gene matches. The CDR3 coding sequence is TGCAGCGTTGAAATTGGAAATTGGGCGGAGGCGGGGGGGCAGTTCTTC. Translating it yields CSVEIGNWAEAGGQFF.

V gene TRBV13 combines with J gene TRBJ2-1; 13 positions match TRBD2. J lost 7 bases, V lost 6 bases, and 12 bases had no gene match. CDR3 length equals 17 residues. Germline V CDR1 and CDR2: PRHDT, FYEKMQ (reference sequence). The CDR3 nucleotides read TGTGCCAGCAGTTTCGTCCCGGGACTAGCGGGAAGGAATGAGCAGTTCTTC. Translated, it gives CASSFVPGLAGRNEQFF.

The genes are TRBV4-3 and TRBJ1-5; 7 bases map to TRBD1. CDR1 and CDR2 from the germline V gene are LGHNA and YSLEER. V shed 0 bases and J 5 bases; nucleotides not matched to a gene: 4. The CDR3 length is 15 residues. DNA for the CDR3: TGCGCCAGCAGCCAAGAAAGGACAGGACATCAGCCCCAGCATTTT. It is translated as CASSQERTGHQPQHF.